This entry features one T cell receptor (beta chain) sequence. Its antigen is currently not known. Nothing much larger sits one base from this clone, and base qualities are not available. TCRbeta CDR3 regions were amplified from genomic DNA using the immunoSEQ Assay, a bias-controlled multiplex PCR. The study's processing was this. The number of nucleated cells in each sample was estimated by amplification of reference gene primers within the assay. Sequence reads were collapsed and filtered to measure the absolute abundance of every unique TCRbeta CDR3 rearrangement. For each sample, productive Simpson clonality was calculated as the square root of Simpson's diversity index over productive rearrangements. TCRdb limited this immuneACCESS table to in-frame rearrangements with V and J called. A share of clones is missing; checked studies link under half to unresolved V genes, and the rest is unexplained. For V, J and clone size, that table is used; D and trimming come from the DNA. This sample holds around 180,000 clones; around nine tenths were observed only once. The top ten clonotypes cover approximately 4.4% of the sample.

CDR3 length: 15 amino acids, cysteine to phenylalanine. CDR3 DNA is the only sequence kept; it has 45 bases, read in frame from the first base. The CDR1 and CDR2 encoded by the germline V gene are SGHRS and YFSETQ. Germline trimming: 8 bases from V, 1 base from J; junction bases outside gene matches: 11. Whole blood was collected in K2EDTA tubes by collaborating institutions according to the institutions' own protocols. For TCRbeta analysis, collaborators shipped samples as frozen whole blood, isolated PBMCs, or DNA extracted from either of those sample types. This entry comes from a study of blood T cell repertoires in COVID-19 (dated by TCRdb to 2020 to 2021). Background for the entire study: Samples covering the acute and convalescent phases of COVID-19 were provided by collaborators in the United States, Italy and Spain. The prospective study material was composed of cDNA or gDNA derived from T cells, B-cell-depleted T cells, or PBMCs. Subjects who had been exposed to COVID-19, were actively infected with it, or had recovered from it provided the deeply sampled blood TCRbeta repertoires that made up the dataset. The repertoires were made available in a free public database intended to serve as a resource for research on the immune response to SARS-CoV-2. Samples were obtained from the ongoing ImmuneRACE study (first 160 participants) and from over 1,000 subjects provided by 6 global collaborators. Sample metadata almost always included a de-identified subject ID, COVID-19 status, age in years and sex. Where HLA class I and class II types were available, the types were taken from metadata supplied by the sample provider, not from assay-based typing. Summary of the overall study and its limitations: The quantity of clinical and demographic metadata differed by source and by participant and was supplied without curation.

The sequence links TRBV5-1 to TRBJ1-1; TRBD1 lines up with 7 middle nucleotides. This TCR was recovered from a human donor in a cohort sampled during active COVID-19. The specimen was peripheral blood. The nucleotides read TGCGCCAGTACTTCGACAGGGAGTACGAACACTGAAGCTTTCTTT. The encoded protein is CASTSTGSTNTEAFF.